This T cell receptor (beta chain) stems from a study of OX40 agonist ivuxolimab in advanced cancers. Overall study: Dose-escalation patients suffered from hepatocellular carcinoma, melanoma, renal cell or head and neck cancer. Subjects had a mean age of about 60 years, with a range of 23 to 79; around 84% were male. General study results and limits: Among patients with partial responses at 0.1-3.0 mg/kg, clonal expansion was among the lowest.

Assay used: immunoSEQ multiplex PCR; TCRdb lists only in-frame clones, some missing. This sample carries tens of thousands of clones, approximately 90% of them seen once, and the ten largest clones take about 13%. The CDR3 runs 13 residues. Germline loops: CDR1 PRHDT, CDR2 FYEKMQ (reference sequence). V was shortened by 3 bases and J by 4 bases, with 7 bases between the two germline ends. On this clone itself: Its antigen is still unknown.

This clonotype originated in an adult with an advanced solid tumor such as melanoma, head and neck, liver or kidney cancer. Specimen: CD4+ or CD8+ T cells sorted from blood, collected in a trial of the OX40 agonist ivuxolimab. The chain recombines TRBV13 with TRBJ2-1, with D uncertain. The CDR3 is CASSFGSYNEQFF. CDR3 nucleotides: TGTGCCAGCAGCTTCGGCAGTTACAATGAGCAGTTCTTC.